Listed here are 18 T cell receptor beta chains from one sample, sequenced in a study of PD-1 blockade in classical Hodgkin lymphoma (dated by TCRdb to the early 2020s). The sample's time point label, in plain terms: cycle 1 day 1 (C1D1), immediately before nivolumab initiation. Relapse after autologous stem cell transplantation had occurred in all trial patients, and cohorts A, B and C were distinguished by prior brentuximab vedotin exposure. Library preparation used the immunoSEQ multiplex PCR assay. TCRdb took over this immuneACCESS table, retaining in-frame rearrangements with V and J assigned. Such tables are incomplete; in checked studies, under half of the missing clones stem from an unresolved V gene, and the remainder is unexplained. The sample profile shows 35,000 to 45,000 clones; approximately 71% of them were found once. Of the sample, about 3% falls within the top ten clones. The specimen was peripheral blood mononuclear cells (PBMCs), collected at baseline. The source of these receptors is a human donor with classical Hodgkin lymphoma.

The chain is built from TRBV10-3 and TRBJ1-2; 7 bases map to TRBD1. The CDR3 loop spans 12 amino acids. CDR1 and CDR2 (germline): ENHRY, SYGVKD. Trimming cost V 7 bases and J 4 bases; bases outside gene matches: 3. The CDR3: CAINGQAYGYTF. As DNA, the CDR3 is TGTGCCATCAATGGACAGGCCTATGGCTACACCTTC.

The chain uses TRBV25-1 and TRBJ1-3, with D uncertain. The CDR3 covers 16 residues. Trimming pared 5 bases from V and 7 bases from J, leaving 21 bases between. Per germline, CDR1 MGHDK and CDR2 SYGVNS. In DNA form, the CDR3 reads TGTGCCAGCAGTAATTGGGAGGAAGGTCAGACGAACACCATATATTTT. Protein sequence: CASSNWEEGQTNTIYF.

The V call is TRBV15, the J call TRBJ2-3; 11 bases are a match to TRBD2. Trimming cost V 2 bases and J 4 bases; bases outside gene matches: 8. The CDR3 contains 17 residues. The germline CDR1 and CDR2 sequences are LNHNV and YYDKDF (reference sequence). As DNA, the CDR3 is TGTGCCACCAGCAGACTTACACTAGCGGGGGTATCAGATACGCAGTATTTT. It codes for CATSRLTLAGVSDTQYF.

The CDR3 sequence: CASSQDGGPHQETQYF. CDR3 sequence (DNA): TGCGCCAGCAGCCAAGATGGAGGACCCCACCAAGAGACCCAGTACTTC. The rearrangement uses TRBV4-1 and TRBJ2-5; weak D call: TRBD2 (5 bases). The V gene lost 0 bases and the J gene lost 0 bases, with 11 bases spanning the gap. Germline CDR1 reads MGHRA; CDR2 reads YSYEKL. The CDR3 runs 16 residues.

This clone was counted between two and nine times. V gene TRBV5-1 combines with J gene TRBJ2-3, with D unclear. Germline V gives CDR1 SGHRS, CDR2 YFSETQ. The CDR3 runs 16 residues. Deletions cut 6 bases from V and 0 bases from J, with 17 bases between. The CDR3 bases are TGCGCCAGCACCACTACAAAATTGAAGAGCACAGATACGCAGTATTTT. Amino acid sequence: CASTTTKLKSTDTQYF.

This clone was found once. V is TRBV6-1 and J is TRBJ1-1, with unresolved D. With 4 bases removed from V and 0 bases from J, the gap between germline ends came to 6 bases. Germline CDR1 is MNHNS and CDR2 is SASEGT. The CDR3 is made up of 13 amino acids. The CDR3 nucleotides read TGTGCCAGCAGTGCGGCCTTGAACACTGAAGCTTTCTTT. This gives the protein CASSAALNTEAFF.

J is TRBJ1-4 and V is TRBV4-3; D gene uncertain. From germline, CDR1 is LGHNA and CDR2 YSLEER. The CDR3 contains 15 residues. V lost 3 bases, J lost 0 bases, and 8 bases lay in between. This chain's CDR3 is CASSHLGATNEKLFF. In DNA, the CDR3 is TGCGCCAGCAGCCATTTGGGTGCAACTAATGAAAAACTGTTTTTT.

This clone was recorded only once. The V call is TRBV4-3, the J call TRBJ2-2; a possible D gene is TRBD2 (6 bases). CDR1 and CDR2 (germline): LGHNA, YSLEER. V was shortened by 0 bases and J by 4 bases, with 12 bases between the two germline ends. This CDR3 region has 16 residues. CDR3 coding DNA: TGCGCCAGCAGCCAAGATTTCGGGAGTGTCACCGGGGAGCTGTTTTTT. Translated, it gives CASSQDFGSVTGELFF.

This clone has at least ten counts. CDR3 nucleotide sequence: TGCGCCAGCAGTGGGCCCAGGGGGAGCTACGAGCAGTACTTC. Residues: CASSGPRGSYEQYF. The chain is built from TRBV10-1 and TRBJ2-7, with TRBD1 matching over 7 bases. CDR3 size: 14 residues. CDR1 WNHNN and CDR2 SYGVQD come from the germline V gene (reference sequence). Unmatched junction bases numbered 6, after V lost 4 bases and J lost 3 bases.

This clone was seen only once. CDR3: CASERGEQFF. The CDR3 DNA is TGTGCCAGCGAAAGGGGTGAGCAGTTCTTC. The chain joins TRBV6-1 to TRBJ2-1; a possible D gene is TRBD1 (5 bases). V gave up 8 bases and J gave up 9 bases, with 8 bases separating them. The CDR3 covers 10 residues. Looked up from germline, CDR1 is MNHNS and CDR2 is SASEGT.

The rearrangement uses TRBV6-6 and TRBJ1-4, with a possible D match to TRBD1 (5 bases). Trimming shortened V by 3 bases and J by 4 bases, and 12 bases separated the two germline ends. Per germline, CDR1 MNHNY and CDR2 SVGAGI (reference sequence). There are 15 residues in the CDR3. In DNA form, the CDR3 reads TGTGCCAGCAGTTATGGAGGGGCCGGTAATGAAAAACTGTTTTTT. This codes for CASSYGGAGNEKLFF.

The rearrangement uses TRBV6-6 and TRBJ2-5, with TRBD2 as a possible D gene (5 bases). The CDR3 contains 14 residues. CDR1 is MNHNY and CDR2 is SVGAGI in the germline V gene (reference sequence). Trimming left V 10 bases short and J 1 base short, with 16 bases between. The CDR3 DNA is TGTGCCACCACACCGTTTGGGAGCCAAGAGACCCAGTACTTC. Protein product: CATTPFGSQETQYF.

V is TRBV14 and J is TRBJ2-7; D possibly corresponds to TRBD2 (5 bases). The CDR3 runs to 15 residues. Trimming took 8 bases from V and 2 from J, leaving 19 bases between them. Germline-derived CDR1 and CDR2 are SGHDN and FVKESK. CDR3 sequence (DNA): TGTGCCAGCTCGGGATCCCAAAGTGACCCCTACGAGCAGTACTTC. As protein: CASSGSQSDPYEQYF.

The chain links TRBV2 to TRBJ2-7; no clear D. The CDR3 consists of 12 residues. Germline V gene lookup returns CDR1 SNHLY and CDR2 FYNNEI. The V end lost 3 bases, the J end lost 1 base, and 4 bases lay between the germline ends. CDR3 region: CASSDESYEQYF. Here the CDR3 DNA reads TGTGCCAGCAGTGACGAGTCCTACGAGCAGTACTTC.

This chain connects TRBV27 to TRBJ1-1; D ambiguous. Trimming took 2 bases from V and 10 from J, leaving 17 bases between them. This CDR3 contains 14 residues. Germline V gene lookup returns CDR1 MNHEY and CDR2 SMNVEV (reference sequence). The CDR3 here is CASSLSSDFSAAFF. CDR3 DNA sequence: TGTGCCAGCAGTTTAAGTTCGGACTTTTCTGCAGCTTTCTTT.

J is TRBJ2-7 and V is TRBV5-6, with unresolved D. V lost 0 bases and J lost 2, with 9 bases in between. CDR3 length: 14 residues. Per the germline V gene, CDR1 is SGHDT and CDR2 is YYEEEE. The CDR3 protein is CASSLGVQPYEQYF. As DNA, the CDR3 is TGTGCCAGCAGCTTGGGGGTCCAACCCTACGAGCAGTACTTC.

The chain has TRBV5-5 and TRBJ2-7; D is unclear. Germline CDR1 SGHKS, CDR2 YYEKEE (reference sequence). V was shortened by 0 bases and J by 5 bases, with 18 bases between the two germline ends. This CDR3 contains 16 residues. CDR3 amino acids: CASSLAASNRVNEQYF. CDR3 nucleotides: TGTGCCAGCAGCTTGGCAGCAAGTAATAGGGTGAACGAGCAGTACTTC.

V is TRBV19 and J is TRBJ2-3, with 7 bases aligning to TRBD2. From germline, CDR1 is LNHDA and CDR2 SQIVND (reference sequence). The trim removed 1 base at V and 6 bases at J, leaving 16 bases unmatched. The CDR3 has 18 residues. CDR3: CASSIVPGTGGFGDTQYF. The DNA for the CDR3 is TGTGCCAGTAGTATAGTCCCAGGGACGGGAGGATTCGGGGATACGCAGTATTTT.